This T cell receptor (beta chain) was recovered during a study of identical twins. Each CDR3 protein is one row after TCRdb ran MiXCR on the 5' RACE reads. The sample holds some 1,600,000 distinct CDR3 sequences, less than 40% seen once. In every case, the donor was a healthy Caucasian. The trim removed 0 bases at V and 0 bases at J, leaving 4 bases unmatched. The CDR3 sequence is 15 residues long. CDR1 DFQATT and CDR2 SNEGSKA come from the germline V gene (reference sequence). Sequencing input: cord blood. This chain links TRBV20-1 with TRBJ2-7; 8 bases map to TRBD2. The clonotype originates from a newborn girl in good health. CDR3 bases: TGCAGTGCTAGAGATCGGCTAGCGGGCTCCTACGAGCAGTACTTC. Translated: CSARDRLAGSYEQYF.